A selection of T cell receptor beta chains follows, all from one sample in a study of identical twins. TCRdb fed the 5' RACE reads into MiXCR, producing one record per CDR3 protein. Of hundreds of thousands of distinct CDR3 sequences in the sample, around a tenth were seen once. Sequences were obtained from memory (CD45RO+) T cells sorted from blood. The receptors here all came from a woman aged 18-30 years in good health. The CDR3 runs from the conserved cysteine through the conserved F or W. D genes are given only for firm matches. Where a row states a size, it is once, few, many or the class of an expanded clone; other rows omit it.

CDR3aa,CDR3nt,j_gene,abundance,d_gene,v_gene
CASSQGNSGALTQTQYF,TGCGCCAGCAGCCAAGGAAATAGCGGGGCGTTAACTCAGACCCAGTACTTC,TRBJ2-5,-,TRBD2,TRBV4-1
CASSPLPGRNSPLHF,TGTGCCAGCAGTCCACTGCCGGGGAGGAATTCACCCCTCCACTTT,TRBJ1-6,-,-,TRBV27
CASSQVNQETQYF,TGTGCCAGCAGCCAAGTTAACCAAGAGACCCAGTACTTC,TRBJ2-5,few,-,TRBV3-1
CASSQDQGQGNTLHF,TGTGCCAGCAGCCAAGATCAGGGACAGGGGAATACCCTCCACTTT,TRBJ1-6,-,TRBD1,TRBV4-2
CASRRSGDTQYF,TGTGCCAGTCGCCGATCGGGTGATACGCAGTATTTT,TRBJ2-3,few,-,TRBV7-9
CASMFGLAGEQYF,TGTGCCAGCATGTTCGGTTTAGCCGGTGAGCAGTACTTC,TRBJ2-7,many,-,TRBV28
CATSRDHPYEQYF,TGTGCCACCAGCAGAGATCATCCGTACGAGCAGTACTTC,TRBJ2-7,few,-,TRBV15
CASSGLGTDTQYF,TGTGCCAGCAGTGGGTTGGGCACAGATACGCAGTATTTT,TRBJ2-3,few,-,TRBV2
CSARMTSGPSPRTDTQYF,TGCAGTGCTAGAATGACTAGCGGGCCCTCCCCCCGCACAGATACGCAGTATTTT,TRBJ2-3,many,TRBD2,TRBV20-1
CASKWAYEQYF,TGTGCCAGCAAATGGGCCTACGAGCAGTACTTC,TRBJ2-7,few,-,TRBV6-2/TRBV6-3
CAISEVNSNYGYTF,TGTGCCATCAGTGAGGTGAACAGCAACTATGGCTACACCTTC,TRBJ1-2,many,-,TRBV10-3
CASSSPPRGEDGYTF,TGTGCCAGCAGCTCTCCCCCGCGGGGGGAGGATGGCTACACCTTC,TRBJ1-2,-,-,TRBV6-1
CSAPGQVDEKLFF,TGCAGTGCTCCCGGGCAGGTCGATGAAAAACTGTTTTTT,TRBJ1-4,many,-,TRBV20-1
CASSVQGSHTEAFF,TGCGCCAGCAGCGTGCAGGGTAGTCACACTGAAGCTTTCTTT,TRBJ1-1,few,-,TRBV4-3
CASSGGRTYEQYF,TGTGCCAGCTCGGGGGGGCGGACCTACGAGCAGTACTTC,TRBJ2-7,-,TRBD2,TRBV2
CASSLRFDRGKNTDTQYF,TGTGCCAGCAGCTTACGATTCGACAGGGGGAAAAACACAGATACGCAGTATTTT,TRBJ2-3,many,TRBD1,TRBV11-2
CSGGRLVSYNEQFF,TGCAGCGGGGGGAGACTAGTTTCCTACAATGAGCAGTTCTTC,TRBJ2-1,-,TRBD2,TRBV20-1
CASSKVPGGPYNEQFF,TGTGCCAGCAGCAAAGTCCCGGGGGGGCCCTACAATGAGCAGTTCTTC,TRBJ2-1,-,-,TRBV21-1
CASSQDHPRRSYGYTF,TGCGCCAGCAGCCAAGATCATCCGAGGCGTAGCTATGGCTACACCTTC,TRBJ1-2,few,-,TRBV4-1
CSARAAGGHTSTDTQYF,TGCAGTGCTAGAGCAGCGGGGGGTCATACTAGCACAGATACGCAGTATTTT,TRBJ2-3,-,TRBD2,TRBV20-1
CASSYIGQGGETQYF,TGCGCCAGCAGCTACATAGGACAGGGGGGGGAGACCCAGTACTTC,TRBJ2-5,few,TRBD1,TRBV5-1
CSARKQGFTGELFF,TGCAGTGCTAGAAAACAGGGATTTACCGGGGAGCTGTTTTTT,TRBJ2-2,few,-,TRBV20-1
CASSLRFGEQFF,TGTGCCAGCAGCTTAAGGTTCGGCGAGCAGTTCTTC,TRBJ2-1,many,-,TRBV11-2
CASSSPGLRSPEAFF,TGTGCCAGCAGTTCCCCGGGGCTTAGATCCCCTGAAGCTTTCTTT,TRBJ1-1,many,-,TRBV6-5
CASSLRAGGIGGRQYF,TGTGCCAGCAGTTTAAGGGCTGGGGGTATTGGGGGGCGGCAGTACTTC,TRBJ2-7,-,-,TRBV12-3/TRBV12-4
CASSAGILNNEQFF,TGTGCCAGCAGCGCCGGGATCCTCAACAATGAGCAGTTCTTC,TRBJ2-1,-,-,TRBV7-9
CASSQILAGSYNEQFF,TGTGCCAGCAGCCAAATACTAGCGGGTTCCTACAATGAGCAGTTCTTC,TRBJ2-1,few,TRBD2,TRBV3-1
CASSPDTYGYTF,TGTGCCAGCAGTCCTGACACTTATGGCTACACCTTC,TRBJ1-2,many,-,TRBV2
CASSQARVGNTEAFF,TGTGCCAGCAGCCAAGCTAGGGTAGGGAACACTGAAGCTTTCTTT,TRBJ1-1,-,-,TRBV7-2
CASSYSWTGAGEQYF,TGTGCCAGCAGTTACTCGTGGACAGGGGCGGGAGAGCAGTACTTC,TRBJ2-7,many,TRBD1,TRBV6-7
CASSITGVGEQFF,TGCGCCAGCAGCATAACAGGGGTAGGAGAGCAGTTCTTC,TRBJ2-1,many,TRBD1,TRBV5-1
CSARAIYEQYF,TGCAGTGCTAGAGCAATTTACGAGCAGTACTTC,TRBJ2-7,few,-,TRBV20-1
CASSEGQFFYGYTF,TGTGCCAGCAGTGAGGGACAGTTCTTCTATGGCTACACCTTC,TRBJ1-2,few,TRBD1,TRBV27
CASSTGWNIQYF,TGTGCCAGCTCGACAGGGTGGAACATTCAGTACTTC,TRBJ2-4,-,TRBD1,TRBV5-5
CASSLSAAGGNYEQYF,TGTGCCAGCAGCCTTTCGGCAGCGGGAGGCAACTACGAGCAGTACTTC,TRBJ2-7,few,TRBD2,TRBV7-2
CSARGPSLAGVSSDTQYF,TGCAGTGCTAGAGGCCCATCACTAGCGGGAGTATCCTCAGATACGCAGTATTTT,TRBJ2-3,few,TRBD2,TRBV20-1
CASSLAIKGTEAFF,TGTGCCAGCAGCTTAGCGATAAAGGGGACTGAAGCTTTCTTT,TRBJ1-1,many,-,TRBV7-9
CASSFSFF,TGTGCCAGCAGCTTTTCGTTCTTC,TRBJ2-1,-,-,TRBV7-9
CASRQGQGSISEQFF,TGTGCCAGCAGACAGGGACAGGGCTCGATCAGTGAGCAGTTCTTC,TRBJ2-1,many,TRBD1,TRBV5-5
CSAWTDEAFF,TGCAGCGCATGGACAGATGAAGCTTTCTTT,TRBJ1-1,few,-,TRBV29-1
CASSLGSVVSNEQFF,TGTGCCAGCAGCCTGGGGTCCGTTGTTAGCAATGAGCAGTTCTTC,TRBJ2-1,few,-,TRBV7-9
CASSTYSSEAFF,TGTGCCAGCAGTACCTACAGCTCTGAAGCTTTCTTT,TRBJ1-1,few,-,TRBV2
CSAPDRVGEKLFF,TGCAGTGCCCCGGACAGGGTTGGTGAAAAACTGTTTTTT,TRBJ1-4,few,TRBD1,TRBV20-1
CASTPTGDSGANVLTF,TGTGCCAGCACCCCGACAGGGGACTCTGGGGCCAACGTCCTGACTTTC,TRBJ2-6,few,TRBD1,TRBV6-1
CASSSWTTLVNEQFF,TGTGCCAGCAGCTCTTGGACTACTCTCGTCAATGAGCAGTTCTTC,TRBJ2-1,few,-,TRBV7-8